The sample holds many counts of the clone carrying this T cell receptor (beta chain). The target antigen is unknown. This record comes from a study of T cells after posttransplantation cyclophosphamide. General study results and limits: Tissue-infiltrating T cells from skin or gut overlapped little with blood T cells. TRB clonality was highly associated with recipient CMV seropositivity and reactivation.

Generated by immunoSEQ multiplex PCR, the TCRdb table keeps only in-frame clones and is missing some. The data show about 38,000 clones, with none appearing a single time. Peripheral blood was collected from the related graft donor on the marrow donation day. Germline loops: CDR1 MGHRA, CDR2 YSYEKL. This CDR3 has 15 amino acids. V trimming: 3 bases; J trimming: 3 bases; junction bases outside the gene matches: 6. This receptor was obtained from a man aged 25-40 years in good health and a related stem cell transplant donor. The sequenced sample was PBMCs. The chain couples TRBV4-1 to TRBJ2-7; TRBD1 matches 9 bases. CDR3 nucleotide sequence: TGCGCCAGCAGCCACCGAACAGGGGGCGGCTACGAGCAGTACTTC. It specifies CASSHRTGGGYEQYF.